This entry features one T cell receptor (beta chain) sequence. The data were produced by immunoSEQ multiplex PCR, yet TCRdb's version contains in-frame clones alone and is incomplete. Of roughly 700,000 clones listed, about 89% were seen once; the top ten hold 1.5%. These data come from a study of Ad26.COV2.S vaccination and SARS-CoV-2 variants. As for treatment: around 19 received Ad26.COV2.S at low or high dose, single or two shots; about 5 received placebo; per-sample allocation not given. All samples were drawn on day 63, counting from the first vaccine or placebo injection. This vaccine is an Ad26 vector that expresses the Wuhan-strain SARS-CoV-2 spike. The CDR3 is 14 amino acids. V was trimmed by 5 bases and J by 5 bases, leaving 15 bases between them. In germline, CDR1 is SGHAT, CDR2 FQDESV (reference sequence).

This specimen consisted of peripheral blood, obtained in a trial of Ad26.COV2.S vaccine versus placebo. V is TRBV11-1 and J is TRBJ1-1; TRBD1 might be the D (6 bases). The clonotype originates from a person between 18 and 59 years old who received the Ad26.COV2.S COVID-19 vaccine or a placebo. The CDR3 protein is CASSPPRGGTEAFF. The CDR3 DNA is TGTGCCAGCAGCCCCCCCCGAGGGGGGACTGAAGCTTTCTTT.